The 14 T cell receptor beta chains below all came from one sample that was sequenced in a study of T cells in Graves' hyperthyroidism and ophthalmopathy. Amplification targeted TCR beta CDR3 regions from RNA transcripts. First-round RT-PCR of the TCR CDR3 relied on the HTBI primer set. MiXCR, run by TCRdb on the multiplex PCR reads, gives a single entry per CDR3 protein. Among approximately 630,000 distinct CDR3 sequences listed, around 15% were seen once. The sample consisted of blood. The receptors stem from a woman aged 30 to 39 with Graves' hyperthyroidism.

This clonotype was detected a few times. The chain is built from TRBV30 and TRBJ2-7, with 7 bases that match TRBD1. Germline V gene sequence: CDR1 GTSNPN, CDR2 SVGIG (reference sequence). V lost 2 bases, J lost 2 bases, and 3 bases stayed unmatched. The CDR3 contains 13 residues. CDR3 DNA sequence: TGTGCCTGGAGTCGACAGGGTCCCTACGAGCAGTACTTC. This encodes CAWSRQGPYEQYF.

The rearrangement uses TRBV7-9 and TRBJ2-7; 10 positions agree with TRBD1. Per germline, CDR1 SEHNR and CDR2 FQNEAQ (reference sequence). Trimming at V came to 4 bases and at J to 3 bases, leaving 6 bases not matched to a gene. This CDR3 contains 15 residues. The CDR3 here is CASSSWTGGFYEQYF. CDR3 nucleotide sequence: TGTGCCAGCAGCTCGTGGACAGGGGGTTTCTACGAGCAGTACTTC. Filled out from reference TRBV7-9 and TRBJ2-7, the complete variable domain reads DTGVSQNPRHKITKRGQNVTFRCDPISEHNRLYWYRQTLGQGPEFLTYFQNEAQLEKSRLLSDRFSAERPKGSFSTLEIQRTEQGDSAMYLCASSSWTGGFYEQYFGPGTRLTVT.

This clonotype was seen a handful of times. The V gene is TRBV30, the J gene TRBJ2-3, with D perhaps assigned TRBD1 or TRBD2 (6 bases each). The CDR3 loop spans 15 amino acids. Germline CDR1 GTSNPN, CDR2 SVGIG (reference sequence). V shed 5 bases and J shed 0 bases, with 15 bases lying between them. The chain's CDR3 is CAWGGGHPSTDTQYF. The CDR3 DNA reads as TGTGCCTGGGGAGGGGGTCACCCCAGCACAGATACGCAGTATTTT.

This clonotype occurred a few times. This sequence joins TRBV30 and TRBJ2-1; no clear D. Trimming left V 2 bases short and J 7 bases short, with 3 bases between. This CDR3 has 10 residues. Germline lookup yields CDR1 GTSNPN and CDR2 SVGIG (reference sequence). The CDR3 coding sequence is TGTGCCTGGAGTTTTAATGAGCAGTTCTTC. This sequence encodes CAWSFNEQFF.

Of note for this clonotype: A much larger clone is a single base away; this may be a read error. J is TRBJ1-2 and V is TRBV28; D uncertain. Germline V gene data show CDR1 as MDHEN and CDR2 as SYDVKM. Trimming shortened V by 11 bases and J by 5 bases, and 12 bases separated the two germline ends. This CDR3 has 11 amino acids. CDR3 sequence: CAGMEGYGYTF. CDR3 in DNA: TGTGCCGGCATGGAGGGATATGGCTACACCTTC.

The chain uses TRBV20-1 and TRBJ2-7, with TRBD2 identical over 13 bases. This CDR3 is built from 16 residues. The germline V gene has CDR1 DFQATT and CDR2 SNEGSKA (reference sequence). Trimming at V came to 5 bases and at J to 1 base, leaving 8 bases not matched to a gene. The CDR3 DNA reads TGCAGTGCTCGGGGGACTAGCGGGACAGAATCCTACGAGCAGTACTTC. This codes for CSARGTSGTESYEQYF.

This clonotype was detected ten times or more. The rearrangement joins TRBV7-9 to TRBJ2-3, with 9 bases that match TRBD1. After removal of 4 bases from V and 6 bases from J, the junction contained 5 bases not matched to a gene. CDR3 length equals 14 residues. Germline V gene sequence: CDR1 SEHNR, CDR2 FQNEAQ (reference sequence). The CDR3 sequence is CASSYGTGWDTQYF. CDR3 in DNA: TGTGCCAGCAGCTACGGGACAGGGTGGGATACGCAGTATTTT.

Only a few counts were recorded for this clonotype. V gene TRBV6-2 or TRBV6-3 combines with J gene TRBJ1-2; 7 bases line up with TRBD1. Trimming removed 7 bases from V and 0 bases from J; junction bases left unmatched: 8. The CDR3 runs to 15 residues. CDR1 and CDR2 (germline): MNHEY, SVGEGT. CDR3 protein: CASTLSGQSNYGYTF. In DNA, the CDR3 is TGTGCCAGCACCCTATCGGGACAGTCTAACTATGGCTACACCTTC.

This clonotype was detected many times. The genes are TRBV30 and TRBJ2-7; D not certain. V lost 0 bases and J 3 bases, leaving 9 bases between the germline ends. This CDR3 has 13 residues. Germline CDR1 is GTSNPN and CDR2 is SVGIG (reference sequence). CDR3 amino acids: CAWSVGQDYEQYF. CDR3 sequence (DNA): TGTGCCTGGAGTGTAGGGCAGGACTACGAGCAGTACTTC.

The rearrangement uses TRBV27 and TRBJ2-5; D is perhaps TRBD1 or TRBD2 (5 bases each). This CDR3 comprises 15 residues. Germline CDR1 is MNHEY and CDR2 is SMNVEV (reference sequence). V lost 4 bases to trimming and J lost 1 base, with 13 bases between them. In DNA form, the CDR3 reads TGTGCCAGCAGTTCACCGGGACGGGGCCAAGAGACCCAGTACTTC. It yields the protein CASSSPGRGQETQYF.

This clonotype was counted many times. The chain combines TRBV28 with TRBJ2-7; 8 bases agree with TRBD2. The trim removed 4 bases at V and 3 bases at J, leaving 8 bases unmatched. The germline gives CDR1 MDHEN, CDR2 SYDVKM. CDR3 size: 15 residues. For the CDR3, the DNA is TGTGCCAGCAGTTCCACGAGACGGGGGGGCTACGAGCAGTACTTC. Protein: CASSSTRRGGYEQYF.

This clonotype was detected ten times or more. CDR3 in DNA: TGTGCCAGCAGCCCTGCGGAGGTAGGGTACCAAGAGACCCAGTACTTC. It specifies CASSPAEVGYQETQYF. This chain links TRBV7-9 with TRBJ2-5; tentatively, D is TRBD2 (5 bases). The length of the CDR3 is 16 residues. Trimming removed 5 bases from V and 0 bases from J, with 16 bases in between. Germline values: CDR1 SEHNR, CDR2 FQNEAQ (reference sequence).

This clonotype has just a few counts. V and J are TRBV12-5 and TRBJ2-1, with D maybe TRBD1 (5 bases). Looked up from germline, CDR1 is LGHNT and CDR2 is FRNRAP. The V and J ends lost 2 bases and 0 bases respectively, with 11 bases between them. The CDR3 runs 16 residues. The CDR3 DNA is TGTGCTAGTGGTTTGATTGCAGGGCGCTCCTACAATGAGCAGTTCTTC. Protein sequence: CASGLIAGRSYNEQFF.

Notes on this clonotype: A much larger clone sits a single nucleotide away, making a read error possible. The chain combines TRBV7-2 with TRBJ2-7, with TRBD1 matching over 9 bases. CDR1 and CDR2 from the germline V gene are SGHTA and FQGNSA. The CDR3 loop spans 17 amino acids. The CDR3 sequence is CASSYYAGQGRNNEQYF. Here the CDR3 DNA reads TGCGCCAGCAGCTACTACGCGGGACAGGGACGAAACAATGAGCAGTACTTC.